The text below deals with one TCR beta chain. Its antigen is currently unknown. Sequencing was performed with immunoSEQ multiplex PCR; in TCRdb, only in-frame clones are kept and a portion is missing. The sample consists of roughly 100,000 clones, 88% of them appearing once. The sample is drawn from a study of T cell responses to AZD1222 COVID-19 vaccine. The overall study: Both about-4-week and about-12-week second-dose recipients were combined.

This CDR3 comprises 15 residues. Germline CDR1 reads SGHTA; CDR2 reads FQGTGA. The V gene end was trimmed by 4 bases and the J gene end by 6 bases; junction bases not matched to a gene: 3. Study observations and caveats: Mostly white British, mostly female donors; authors suggested clonal diversity may be underestimated.

The clonotype was recovered from an adult in good health. Sequences were derived from peripheral blood, sampled on day 0 of AZD1222 vaccination. The chain combines TRBV7-3 with TRBJ2-2; 12 bases map to TRBD2. The CDR3 DNA reads as TGTGCCAGCAGCTCAGGACTAGCGGGGTCCGGGGAGCTGTTTTTT. It translates to CASSSGLAGSGELFF.